The clone carrying this T cell receptor (beta chain) was observed many times. A junction end diverges from the germline sequence, so it may reflect a read error. TCRdb analysed the 5' RACE reads with MiXCR anew, one entry per CDR3 protein. The table lists nearly 15,000 distinct CDR3 sequences, just under 8% of them singletons. Time point denoted: sample taken at primary tumor resection. Unsorted whole RNA samples from tumor, nontumor lung or frozen PBMC were sequenced. This sample is part of a study of spatial heterogeneity in lung cancer. Germline V gene lookup returns CDR1 SQVTM and CDR2 ANQGSEA. CDR3 length: 13 residues.

V gene TRBV29-1 combines with J gene TRBJ2-7, with TRBD1 as a possible D gene (6 bases). Sample: PBMCs, taken at surgery. This receptor was taken from a female donor with early-stage non-small cell lung cancer. CDR3 residues: CSGTGTGHREQYF. Written as DNA, the CDR3 is TGCAGCGGAACCGGGACGGGCCACAGGGAGCAGTATTTC.